This TCR beta chain was captured in a study of shared clonotypes between healthy human individuals. General study findings and limits: Non-shared clonotypes showed lower generation probabilities than clonotypes common to all four donors. Generally, estimated richness proved larger in naive subsets than it did in memory subsets.

Concerning this clone: The target antigen is unknown.

The naive CD8 population came from CD45RO-negative cells selected for CCR7, without terminally differentiated effector memory CD45RA+ cells. This CDR3 has 16 amino acids. Germline CDR1 SGHKS, CDR2 YYEKEE (reference sequence). J gave up 6 bases and V 5 bases, and 7 bases lay outside the gene matches. On sorted subsets, replicate PCRs used roughly 190 ng DNA, or 27,000 or so T cell genomes. Clones were sequenced by immunoSEQ multiplex PCR, and TCRdb holds only the in-frame ones, with some missing. The repertoire holds hundreds of thousands of clones, with roughly 98% as singletons. The sample comprised naive CD8+ T cells sorted from blood. The sequence derives from a man aged 30-40 years in good health. J is TRBJ2-2 and V is TRBV5-5; 13 bases match TRBD2. The CDR3 protein is CASSRTSGRAAGELFF. DNA of the CDR3: TGTGCCAGCAGTCGCACTAGCGGGAGGGCCGCCGGGGAGCTGTTTTTT.